The 29 T cell receptor beta chains below all came from one sample that was sequenced in a study of cytomegalovirus exposure and HLA in healthy donors (dated by TCRdb to about 2017). Libraries came from the immunoSEQ multiplex PCR assay. For the multiplex PCR, a mixture combining 60 forward primers for TCR Vbeta segments and 13 reverse primers for TCR Jbeta segments was used. Drawn from immuneACCESS, this table holds only the in-frame rearrangements with V and J called that TCRdb kept. Clones are partly lost; checked studies trace under half to an unresolved V gene and leave the rest unexplained. This sample lists about 140,000 clones; 65% to 85% were detected once. The ten largest clones take up 3.5% to 5.5% of the sample. Sequencing input: PBMCs. The receptors come from a middle-aged woman in good health and CMV-seropositive.

The chain carries TRBV4-1 and TRBJ2-3; D gene uncertain. This CDR3 has 12 residues. V lost 2 bases to trimming and J lost 3 bases, with 3 bases between them. CDR1 and CDR2 from the germline V gene are MGHRA and YSYEKL. CDR3: CASSQQTDTQYF. The CDR3 nucleotides are TGCGCCAGCAGCCAACAGACAGATACGCAGTATTTT.

The genes are TRBV10-3 and TRBJ1-4; D is perhaps TRBD1 (6 bases). The CDR3 is made up of 14 amino acids. Trimming left V 3 bases short and J 8 bases short, with 13 bases between. Germline V lookup: CDR1 ENHRY, CDR2 SYGVKD. The CDR3 reads CAISEVTGHEKLFF. The CDR3 nucleotides are TGTGCCATCAGTGAAGTCACAGGGCACGAAAAACTGTTTTTT.

J is TRBJ2-5 and V is TRBV2; 8 nucleotides align to TRBD1. TRBJ2-7 explains the end of the DNA better; the J call may be wrong. CDR1 and CDR2 (germline): SNHLY, FYNNEI. This CDR3 region has 13 residues. The CDR3 here is CASKTGTGYEQYF. The CDR3 region has the DNA TGTGCCAGTAAGACCGGGACAGGCTACGAGCAGTACTTC.

This clone was seen more than once but under ten times. The chain links TRBV6-1 to TRBJ2-7; the D gene is possibly TRBD1 (6 bases). Trimming left V 5 bases short and J 4 bases short, with 12 bases between. Germline assignment: CDR1 MNHNS and CDR2 SASEGT. CDR3 length: 13 residues. CDR3 region: CASSRQDLYEQYF. The CDR3 nucleotides read TGTGCCAGCAGTCGACAGGACCTGTACGAGCAGTACTTC.

This clone was seen more than once but under ten times. The V gene is TRBV4-2, the J gene TRBJ1-4, with 8 nucleotides matching TRBD1. The CDR3 totals 15 residues. The V segment lost 6 bases and the J segment 4 bases; nucleotides outside the gene matches: 7. Germline assignment: CDR1 LGHNA and CDR2 YNFKEQ. DNA for the CDR3: TGTGCCAGCAGGGCAGGGGGCTCTAGTAATGAAAAACTGTTTTTT. This encodes CASRAGGSSNEKLFF.

The CDR3 region is CASSLLDRVTNQPQHF. The DNA of the CDR3 is TGTGCCAGCAGTTTGTTGGACAGGGTGACCAATCAGCCCCAGCATTTT. This chain connects TRBV28 to TRBJ1-5; 8 nucleotides match TRBD1. V was pared by 3 bases and J by 3 bases, with 7 bases of the junction left unmatched. The CDR3 is made up of 16 amino acids. The germline V gene has CDR1 MDHEN and CDR2 SYDVKM.

This rearrangement joins TRBV13 to TRBJ2-1; TRBD2 matches at 8 bases. The V segment lost 4 bases and the J segment 0 bases; nucleotides outside the gene matches: 8. Germline V CDR1 and CDR2: PRHDT, FYEKMQ (reference sequence). The CDR3 covers 17 residues. CDR3 residues: CASSSLAGLSSYNEQFF. CDR3 DNA: TGTGCCAGCAGCTCTCTAGCGGGCCTGAGCTCCTACAATGAGCAGTTCTTC.

This rearrangement joins TRBV2 to TRBJ2-7, with TRBD1 matching 7 bases. Germline V gives CDR1 SNHLY, CDR2 FYNNEI. This CDR3 is 12 amino acids long. After removal of 4 bases from V and 3 bases from J, the junction contained 0 bases not matched to a gene. The CDR3 nucleotides read TGTGCCAGCAGTGGACAGGGCTACGAGCAGTACTTC. As protein: CASSGQGYEQYF.

The genes are TRBV5-1 and TRBJ1-3; possible D gene TRBD1, 6 bases. V was trimmed by 5 bases and J by 0 bases, leaving 12 bases between them. The CDR3 spans 15 residues. In germline, CDR1 is SGHRS, CDR2 YFSETQ. CDR3 in DNA: TGCGCCAGCAGATCGACAGGCCACTCTGGAAACACCATATATTTT. As protein: CASRSTGHSGNTIYF.

The chain is built from TRBV28 and TRBJ2-7, with D unclear. The germline CDR1 and CDR2 sequences are MDHEN and SYDVKM. This CDR3 region has 12 residues. V was cut by 3 bases and J by 2 bases, with 5 bases left in between. CDR3 sequence (DNA): TGTGCCAGCAGTTTTGGGCCCTACGAGCAGTACTTC. Its protein is CASSFGPYEQYF.

This chain links TRBV12-1 with TRBJ1-2; no DNA check was done on the table's D call, TRBD1. TRBV12-1 is annotated as a pseudogene. The CDR3 is 15 amino acids. Here the CDR3 DNA reads TGTGCCAGCAGCTTTGCCTTCACAGGGCGGGATGGCTACACCTTC. This gives the protein CASSFAFTGRDGYTF.

The CDR3 bases are TGTGCCAGTAGCTTACAGGGGGCGAATGGAAACACCATATATTTT. This codes for CASSLQGANGNTIYF. V is TRBV19 and J is TRBJ1-3, with 9 nucleotides matching TRBD1. The CDR3 is 15 residues long. Germline-derived CDR1 and CDR2 are LNHDA and SQIVND (reference sequence). The J segment lost 3 bases and the V segment lost 6 bases, leaving 6 bases of the junction unmatched.

The chain is built from TRBV7-2 and TRBJ2-1; 11 positions match TRBD2. The germline V gene has CDR1 SGHTA and CDR2 FQGNSA. With 5 bases clipped from V and 0 bases from J, the junction kept 6 bases outside the gene matches. There are 17 residues in the CDR3. The CDR3 region is CASSIGTSGRSYNEQFF. In DNA, the CDR3 is TGTGCCAGCAGCATAGGGACTAGCGGACGCTCCTACAATGAGCAGTTCTTC.

The chain uses TRBV10-3 and TRBJ2-7; D might be TRBD1 (6 bases). The CDR3 runs to 15 residues. The ends were cut back, 0 bases at V and 9 bases at J, with 18 bases in the middle. The germline V gene has CDR1 ENHRY and CDR2 SYGVKD. In DNA form, the CDR3 reads TGTGCCATCAGTGAGTCCCACCCCAGGGGTATTGGGCAGTACTTC. It encodes CAISESHPRGIGQYF.

This clone was detected once. The chain combines TRBV9 with TRBJ2-5, with TRBD2 matching over 8 bases. TRBJ2-7 matches the DNA end more closely, so the J call is doubtful. The CDR3 consists of 14 residues. Germline V gene data show CDR1 as SGDLS and CDR2 as YYNGEE. CDR3 loop: CASSVGGRNYEQYF. Written as DNA, the CDR3 is TGTGCCAGCAGCGTAGGCGGGAGGAACTACGAGCAGTACTTC.

This clone was seen once. The chain recombines TRBV6-4 with TRBJ2-1; TRBD2 aligns across 13 bases. CDR1 is MRHNA and CDR2 is SNTAGT in the germline V gene. The V and J ends lost 3 bases and 10 bases, in that order; junction bases with no gene match: 6. The CDR3 loop spans 15 amino acids. DNA of the CDR3: TGTGCCAGCAGTGAACTAGCGGGAGGGCTAGGCGAGCAGTTCTTC. Translating it yields CASSELAGGLGEQFF.

The chain employs TRBV5-4 and TRBJ2-1; D gene uncertain. Per the germline V gene, CDR1 is SGHNT and CDR2 is YYREEE (reference sequence). CDR3 length equals 19 residues. V was trimmed by 4 bases and J by 0 bases, leaving 23 bases between them. CDR3 sequence reads: CASSPSFKERPSSYNEQFF. The CDR3 DNA follows: TGTGCCAGCAGCCCCTCATTTAAGGAGAGGCCAAGCTCCTACAATGAGCAGTTCTTC. The full variable domain, its missing parts supplied by reference TRBV5-4 and TRBJ2-1, is ETGVTQSPTHLIKTRGQQVTLRCSSQSGHNTVSWYQQALGQGPQFIFQYYREEENGRGNFPPRFSGLQFPNYSSELNVNALELDDSALYLCASSPSFKERPSSYNEQFFGPGTRLTVL.

This clone was counted once. V is TRBV11-2 and J is TRBJ2-5; weak D call: TRBD2 (5 bases). CDR1 SGHAT and CDR2 FQNNGV come from the germline V gene. The CDR3 is made up of 13 amino acids. The V gene lost 3 bases and the J gene lost 7 bases, with 12 bases spanning the gap. The CDR3 nucleotides read TGTGCCAGCAGCTTTGGACTCGCGGGGACCCAGTACTTC. Its translation is CASSFGLAGTQYF.

This chain connects TRBV6-5 to TRBJ2-7; a weak D match, TRBD1 (6 bases). With 6 bases removed from V and 3 bases from J, the gap between germline ends came to 12 bases. This CDR3 spans 13 amino acids. Per the germline V gene, CDR1 is MNHEY and CDR2 is SVGAGI. CDR3 DNA: TGTGCCAGCAGAAGACAGGCCCGCTACGAGCAGTACTTC. It codes for CASRRQARYEQYF.

The rearrangement uses TRBV7-7 and TRBJ1-5; 8 bases map to TRBD1. Losses at the gene ends were 5 bases for V and 3 bases for J; bases not matched to a gene: 24. The CDR3 runs 21 residues. Germline values: CDR1 SSHAT, CDR2 FNYEAQ (reference sequence). CDR3 region: CASSPESGAFLGTGLNQPQHF. In DNA, the CDR3 is TGTGCCAGCAGCCCAGAAAGTGGCGCTTTCTTGGGGACAGGCCTCAATCAGCCCCAGCATTTT.

This chain connects TRBV6-1 to TRBJ2-7, with a weak D call TRBD2 (7 bases). The germline V gene encodes CDR1 MNHNS and CDR2 SASEGT. Trimming stripped 4 bases from V and 4 bases from J, with 14 bases between. This CDR3 is built from 14 residues. CDR3 residues: CASSGGGPSYEQYF. CDR3 DNA sequence: TGTGCCAGCAGTGGGGGGGGGCCCAGTTACGAGCAGTACTTC.

This clone was detected a few times. This chain uses TRBV30 with TRBJ2-4; D is unresolved. Germline loops: CDR1 GTSNPN, CDR2 SVGIG (reference sequence). The length of the CDR3 is 15 residues. V was trimmed by 4 bases and J by 0 bases, leaving 13 bases between them. CDR3 in DNA: TGTGCCTGGAAAGTTAGAACCCTAGCCAAAAACATTCAGTACTTC. This translates into CAWKVRTLAKNIQYF.

The genes are TRBV30 and TRBJ2-5; 8 nucleotides match TRBD1. CDR3 length: 15 amino acids. Germline CDR1 and CDR2: GTSNPN and SVGIG (reference sequence). V shed 4 bases, J shed 1 base, and the junction held 8 bases outside the gene matches. This CDR3 is CAWTGGTPRQETQYF. CDR3 DNA sequence: TGTGCCTGGACAGGGGGCACCCCGCGCCAAGAGACCCAGTACTTC.

The CDR3 bases are TGTGCCAGCAGCATTTCCGGGGGACTAGCGGAGGGTACGCAGTATTTT. The encoded protein is CASSISGGLAEGTQYF. The chain uses TRBV9 and TRBJ2-3; TRBD2 matches at 11 bases. Germline CDR1 and CDR2: SGDLS and YYNGEE. The CDR3 has 16 residues. V trimming: 4 bases; J trimming: 8 bases; junction bases outside the gene matches: 12.

The chain combines TRBV10-1 with TRBJ2-3; no clear D gene. This CDR3 region has 14 residues. V dropped 7 bases and J dropped 4 bases, with 15 bases sitting between them. Germline V lookup: CDR1 WNHNN, CDR2 SYGVQD (reference sequence). CDR3 nucleotides: TGCGCCAGCATGCGCAGGTCGCGACCAGATACGCAGTATTTT. Protein sequence: CASMRRSRPDTQYF.

The chain combines TRBV29-1 with TRBJ2-3, with a possible D match to TRBD1 (5 bases). Germline V gene lookup returns CDR1 SQVTM and CDR2 ANQGSEA. The CDR3 is 16 residues long. V lost 6 bases to trimming and J lost 3 bases, with 22 bases between them. In nucleotides, the CDR3 is TGCAGCGTCTCATCCAGACCCGCAGGGTTGACAGATACGCAGTATTTT. It codes for CSVSSRPAGLTDTQYF.

This chain links TRBV4-2 with TRBJ2-1; maybe TRBD2 (7 bases). The ends were cut back, 1 base at V and 6 bases at J, with 16 bases in the middle. The V gene's germline CDR1 is LGHNA and CDR2 YNFKEQ. The CDR3 loop spans 16 amino acids. This chain's CDR3 is CASSQGGGGAGNEQFF. CDR3 DNA: TGTGCCAGCAGCCAAGGGGGAGGGGGGGCCGGCAATGAGCAGTTCTTC.

The chain uses TRBV7-9 and TRBJ1-2; no clear D. V lost 1 base to trimming and J lost 5 bases, with 8 bases between them. The CDR3 sequence is 13 residues long. CDR1 and CDR2 from the germline V gene are SEHNR and FQNEAQ (reference sequence). The CDR3 DNA follows: TGTGCCAGCAGCTTAGACTTGATATATGGCTACACCTTC. This gives the protein CASSLDLIYGYTF.

This clone was counted only a few times. The chain combines TRBV4-2 with TRBJ2-7, with 11 nucleotides matching TRBD2. The V and J ends lost 1 base and 0 bases, in that order; junction bases with no gene match: 5. Looked up from germline, CDR1 is LGHNA and CDR2 is YNFKEQ. The length of the CDR3 is 17 residues. This CDR3 reads CASSQGQLAGVSYEQYF. DNA of the CDR3: TGTGCCAGCAGCCAAGGCCAACTAGCGGGAGTCTCCTACGAGCAGTACTTC.